This T cell receptor (beta chain) is drawn from a study of T cell repertoires in cytomegalovirus infection. Study-level findings and limits: People with CMV and the relevant HLA were identified by cumulative public TCR beta family frequency.

TCRdb re-called the reads through MiXCR, storing one row per CDR3 protein. Among approximately 730,000 distinct CDR3 sequences listed, 25% to 35% were seen once. The table lists this clonotype with many counts. The antigen remains unidentified. The CDR3 is 14 amino acids. V shed 9 bases and J 1 base; nucleotides not matched to a gene: 6. In germline, CDR1 is MNHEY, CDR2 SVGEGT. Sequenced material: cultured CD8+ T cells from PBMCs, taken from culture after CMV antigen stimulation. This sequence joins TRBV6-2 or TRBV6-3 and TRBJ1-1; 9 bases match TRBD1. The clonotype comes from a human donor in good health (CMV status not recorded). Some clones in this sample may be carry-over from other donors' samples. Written as DNA, the CDR3 is TGTGCCAGTTCGGACAGGGGACCGAACACTGAAGCTTTCTTT. Translated, it gives CASSDRGPNTEAFF.